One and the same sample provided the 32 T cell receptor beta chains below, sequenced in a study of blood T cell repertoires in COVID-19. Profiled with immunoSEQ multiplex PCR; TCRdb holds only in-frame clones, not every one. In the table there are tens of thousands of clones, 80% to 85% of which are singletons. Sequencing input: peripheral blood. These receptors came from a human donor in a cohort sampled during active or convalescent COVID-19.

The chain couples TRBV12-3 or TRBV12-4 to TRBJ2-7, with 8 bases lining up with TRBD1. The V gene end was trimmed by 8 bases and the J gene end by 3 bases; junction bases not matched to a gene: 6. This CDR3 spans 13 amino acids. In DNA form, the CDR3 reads TGTGCCAGCCATGGACAGGGAGTCTACGAGCAGTACTTC. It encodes CASHGQGVYEQYF.

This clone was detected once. In DNA form, the CDR3 reads TGTGCCAGCAGCCAAGACAGGGTAGTTTCACCCCTCCACTTT. Residues: CASSQDRVVSPLHF. This sequence joins TRBV4-2 and TRBJ1-6; D may be TRBD1 (5 bases). The CDR3 loop spans 14 amino acids. The V gene lost 0 bases and the J gene lost 9 bases, with 9 bases spanning the gap. Germline V gene data show CDR1 as LGHNA and CDR2 as YNFKEQ.

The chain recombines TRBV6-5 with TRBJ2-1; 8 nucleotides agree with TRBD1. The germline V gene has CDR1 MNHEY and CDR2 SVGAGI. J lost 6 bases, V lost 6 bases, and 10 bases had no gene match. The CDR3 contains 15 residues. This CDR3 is CASRTQGAPLNEQFF. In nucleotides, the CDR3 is TGTGCCAGCAGGACCCAGGGGGCACCCCTCAATGAGCAGTTCTTC.

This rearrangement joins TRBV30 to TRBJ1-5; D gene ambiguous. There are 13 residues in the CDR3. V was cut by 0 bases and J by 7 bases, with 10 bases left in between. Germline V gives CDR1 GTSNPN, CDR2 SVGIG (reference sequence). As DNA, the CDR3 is TGTGCCTGGAGTGTATCTGATCGGCAGCCCCAGCATTTT. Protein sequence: CAWSVSDRQPQHF.

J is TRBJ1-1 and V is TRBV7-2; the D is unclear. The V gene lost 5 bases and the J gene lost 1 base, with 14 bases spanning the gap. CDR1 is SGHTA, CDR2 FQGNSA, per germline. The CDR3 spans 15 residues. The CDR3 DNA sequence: TGTGCCAGCAGCAAGAGACGGGGAGGGAACACTGAAGCTTTCTTT. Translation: CASSKRRGGNTEAFF.

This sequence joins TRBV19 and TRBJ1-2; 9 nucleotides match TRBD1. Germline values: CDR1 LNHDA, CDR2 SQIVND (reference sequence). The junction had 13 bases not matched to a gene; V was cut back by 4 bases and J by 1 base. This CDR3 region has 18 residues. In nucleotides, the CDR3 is TGTGCCAGTAGTACCCCAACCGGGACAGGGAATCTTAACTATGGCTACACCTTC. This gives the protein CASSTPTGTGNLNYGYTF.

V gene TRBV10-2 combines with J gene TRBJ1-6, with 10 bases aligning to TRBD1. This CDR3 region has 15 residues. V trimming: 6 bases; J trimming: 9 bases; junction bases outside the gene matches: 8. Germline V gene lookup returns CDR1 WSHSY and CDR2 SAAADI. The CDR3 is CASSRDRGVSSPLHF. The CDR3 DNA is TGCGCCAGCAGCCGGGACAGGGGTGTTAGTTCACCCCTCCACTTT.

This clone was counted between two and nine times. The CDR3 spells CASSLVVSGDQPQHF. CDR3 DNA sequence: TGTGCCAGCAGCTTAGTCGTCTCAGGGGATCAGCCCCAGCATTTT. The chain carries TRBV7-2 and TRBJ1-5, with D tentatively TRBD1 (6 bases). The CDR3 is 15 amino acids. Germline loops: CDR1 SGHTA, CDR2 FQGNSA. With 1 base removed from V and 5 bases from J, the gap between germline ends came to 12 bases.

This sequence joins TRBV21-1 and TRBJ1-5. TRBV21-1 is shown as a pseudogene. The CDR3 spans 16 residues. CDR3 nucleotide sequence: TGTGCCAGCAGCAAGGGAGAAGGGAGTAGCTATCAGCCCCAGCATTTT. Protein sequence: CASSKGEGSSYQPQHF.

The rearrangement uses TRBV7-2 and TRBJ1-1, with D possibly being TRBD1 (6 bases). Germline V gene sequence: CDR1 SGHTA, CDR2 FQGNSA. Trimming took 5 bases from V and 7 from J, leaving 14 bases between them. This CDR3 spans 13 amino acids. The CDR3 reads CASSLTGPGEAFF. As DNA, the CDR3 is TGTGCCAGCAGCCTTACAGGGCCCGGTGAAGCTTTCTTT.

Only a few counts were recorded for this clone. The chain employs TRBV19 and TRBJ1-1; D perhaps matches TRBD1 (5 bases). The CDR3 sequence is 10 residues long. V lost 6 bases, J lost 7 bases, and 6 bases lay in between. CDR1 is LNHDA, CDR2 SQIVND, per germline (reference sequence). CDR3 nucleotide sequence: TGTGCCAGTAGCGGGGGTGAAGCTTTCTTT. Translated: CASSGGEAFF.

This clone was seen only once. CDR3 DNA sequence: TGTGCCATCACTCGGGGAACGAACACTGAAGCTTTCTTT. As protein: CAITRGTNTEAFF. The chain couples TRBV10-3 to TRBJ1-1; D unresolved. The ends were cut back, 7 bases at V and 1 base at J, with 10 bases in the middle. Per the germline V gene, CDR1 is ENHRY and CDR2 is SYGVKD. This CDR3 is 13 amino acids long.

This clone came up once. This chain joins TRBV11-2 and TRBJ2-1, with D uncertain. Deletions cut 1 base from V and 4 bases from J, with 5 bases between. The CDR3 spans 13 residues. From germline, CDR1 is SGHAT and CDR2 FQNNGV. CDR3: CASSLALYNEQFF. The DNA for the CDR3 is TGTGCCAGCAGCTTAGCCCTTTACAATGAGCAGTTCTTC.

This CDR3 reads CASSSTLSGNSPLHF. CDR3 sequence (DNA): TGTGCCAGTAGTTCCACGTTGTCGGGGAATTCACCCCTCCACTTT. The chain is built from TRBV19 and TRBJ1-6; no clear D gene. From germline, CDR1 is LNHDA and CDR2 SQIVND (reference sequence). Trimming shortened V by 5 bases and J by 7 bases, and 15 bases separated the two germline ends. The CDR3 is made up of 15 amino acids.

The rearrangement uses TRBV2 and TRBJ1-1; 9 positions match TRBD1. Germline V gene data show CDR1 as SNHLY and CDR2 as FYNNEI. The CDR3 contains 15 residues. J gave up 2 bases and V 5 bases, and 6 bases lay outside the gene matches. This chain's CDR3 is CASSRDRVRNTEAFF. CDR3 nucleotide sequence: TGTGCCAGCAGTCGGGACAGGGTTCGAAACACTGAAGCTTTCTTT. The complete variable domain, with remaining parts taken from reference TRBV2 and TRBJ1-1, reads EPEVTQTPSHQVTQMGQEVILRCVPISNHLYFYWYRQILGQKVEFLVSFYNNEISEKSEIFDDQFSVERPDGSNFTLKIRSTKLEDSAMYFCASSRDRVRNTEAFFGQGTRLTVV.

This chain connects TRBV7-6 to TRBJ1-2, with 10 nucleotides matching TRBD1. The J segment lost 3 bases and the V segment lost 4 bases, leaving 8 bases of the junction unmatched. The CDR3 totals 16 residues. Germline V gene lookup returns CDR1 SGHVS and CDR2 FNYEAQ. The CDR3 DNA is TGTGCCAGCAGCTCAGGACAGGGGGTCGGGTACTATGGCTACACCTTC. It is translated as CASSSGQGVGYYGYTF.

CDR3: CASTPTGDTGELFF. In DNA, the CDR3 is TGTGCCAGCACCCCGACAGGGGACACCGGGGAGCTGTTTTTT. This chain uses TRBV11-2 with TRBJ2-2, with 8 nucleotides matching TRBD1. The CDR3 is made up of 14 amino acids. Germline-derived CDR1 and CDR2 are SGHAT and FQNNGV. The J segment lost 3 bases and the V segment lost 7 bases, leaving 4 bases of the junction unmatched.

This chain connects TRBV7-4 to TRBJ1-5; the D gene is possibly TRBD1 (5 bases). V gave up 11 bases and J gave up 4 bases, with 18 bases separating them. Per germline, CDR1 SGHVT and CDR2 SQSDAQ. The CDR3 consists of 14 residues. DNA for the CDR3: TGTGCCTCGGCTGGAGCAGGGCTTAATCAGCCCCAGCATTTT. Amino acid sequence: CASAGAGLNQPQHF.

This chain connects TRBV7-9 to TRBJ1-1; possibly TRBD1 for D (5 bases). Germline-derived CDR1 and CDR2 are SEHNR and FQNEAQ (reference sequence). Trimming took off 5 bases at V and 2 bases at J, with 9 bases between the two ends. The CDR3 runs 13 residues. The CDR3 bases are TGTGCCAGCAGCAGAGACAGTAACACTGAAGCTTTCTTT. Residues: CASSRDSNTEAFF. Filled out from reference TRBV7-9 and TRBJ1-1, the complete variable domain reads DTGVSQNPRHKITKRGQNVTFRCDPISEHNRLYWYRQTLGQGPEFLTYFQNEAQLEKSRLLSDRFSAERPKGSFSTLEIQRTEQGDSAMYLCASSRDSNTEAFFGQGTRLTVV.

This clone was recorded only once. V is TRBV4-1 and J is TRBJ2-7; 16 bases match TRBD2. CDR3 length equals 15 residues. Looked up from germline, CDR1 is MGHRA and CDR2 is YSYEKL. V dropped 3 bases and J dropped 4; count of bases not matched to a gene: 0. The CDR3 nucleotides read TGCGCCAGCAGCCAGGGACTAGCGGGGGGGTACGAGCAGTACTTC. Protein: CASSQGLAGGYEQYF.

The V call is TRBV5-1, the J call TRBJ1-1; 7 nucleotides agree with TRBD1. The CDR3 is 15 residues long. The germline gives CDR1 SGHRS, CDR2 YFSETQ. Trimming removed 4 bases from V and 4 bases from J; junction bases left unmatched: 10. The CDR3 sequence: CASSPGQSRATEAFF. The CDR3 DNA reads TGCGCCAGCAGCCCGGGACAGTCACGCGCCACTGAAGCTTTCTTT.

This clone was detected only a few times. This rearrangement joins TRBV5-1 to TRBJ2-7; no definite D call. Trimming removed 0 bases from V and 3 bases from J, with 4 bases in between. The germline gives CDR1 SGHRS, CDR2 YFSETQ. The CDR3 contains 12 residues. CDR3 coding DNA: TGCGCCAGCAGCTTGGACAACTACGAGCAGTACTTC. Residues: CASSLDNYEQYF.

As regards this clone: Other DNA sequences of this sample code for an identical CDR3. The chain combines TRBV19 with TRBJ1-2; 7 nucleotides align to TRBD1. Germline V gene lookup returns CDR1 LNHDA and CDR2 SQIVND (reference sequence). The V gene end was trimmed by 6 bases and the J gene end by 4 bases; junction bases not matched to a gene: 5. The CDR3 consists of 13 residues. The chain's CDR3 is CASRRQGSYGYTF. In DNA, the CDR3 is TGTGCCAGTAGGAGACAGGGAAGCTATGGCTACACCTTC.

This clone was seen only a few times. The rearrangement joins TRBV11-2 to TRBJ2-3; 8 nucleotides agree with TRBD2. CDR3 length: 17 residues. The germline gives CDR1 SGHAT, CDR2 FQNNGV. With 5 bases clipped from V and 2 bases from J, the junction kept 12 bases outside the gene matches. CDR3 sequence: CASSTTGTGGYTDTQYF. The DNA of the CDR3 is TGTGCCAGCAGCACCACGGGTACGGGGGGGTACACAGATACGCAGTATTTT. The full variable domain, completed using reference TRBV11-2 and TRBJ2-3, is EAGVAQSPRYKIIEKRQSVAFWCNPISGHATLYWYQQILGQGPKLLIQFQNNGVVDDSQLPKDRFSAERLKGVDSTLKIQPAKLEDSAVYLCASSTTGTGGYTDTQYFGPGTRLTVL.

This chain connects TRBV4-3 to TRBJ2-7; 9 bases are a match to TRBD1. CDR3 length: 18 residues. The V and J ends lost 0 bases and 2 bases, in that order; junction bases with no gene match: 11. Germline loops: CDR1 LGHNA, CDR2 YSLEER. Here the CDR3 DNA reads TGCGCCAGCAGCCAAGATAAGGGACAGGGAGGACTAACCTACGAGCAGTACTTC. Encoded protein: CASSQDKGQGGLTYEQYF.

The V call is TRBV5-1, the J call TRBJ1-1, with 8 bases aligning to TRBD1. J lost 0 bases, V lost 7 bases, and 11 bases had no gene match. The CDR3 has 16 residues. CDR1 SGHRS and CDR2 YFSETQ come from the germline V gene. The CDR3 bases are TGCGCCAGCGTAGAATCAGGGGGCAGGATGAACACTGAAGCTTTCTTT. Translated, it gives CASVESGGRMNTEAFF.

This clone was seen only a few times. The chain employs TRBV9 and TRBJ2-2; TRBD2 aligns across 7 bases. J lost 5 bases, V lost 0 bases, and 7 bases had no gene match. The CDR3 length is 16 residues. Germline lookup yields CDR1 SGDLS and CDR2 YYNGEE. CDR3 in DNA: TGTGCCAGCAGCGTAGGACCGGGGGGAGAAACCGGGGAGCTGTTTTTT. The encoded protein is CASSVGPGGETGELFF.

CDR3 DNA: TGTGCCAGCAGTGGGGGGACAGGGGGAAATCAGCCCCAGCATTTT. Translating it yields CASSGGTGGNQPQHF. V usage is TRBV27 and J usage is TRBJ1-5; 11 positions match TRBD1. Germline lookup yields CDR1 MNHEY and CDR2 SMNVEV (reference sequence). The CDR3 runs to 15 residues. With V trimmed by 5 bases and J by 4 bases, 4 bases remained unmatched.

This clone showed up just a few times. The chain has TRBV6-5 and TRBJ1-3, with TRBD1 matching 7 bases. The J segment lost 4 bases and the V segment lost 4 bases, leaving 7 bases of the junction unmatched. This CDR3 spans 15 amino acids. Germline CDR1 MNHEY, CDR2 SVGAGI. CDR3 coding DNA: TGTGCCAGCAGTTCCCACACAGGGGCCGGAAACACCATATATTTT. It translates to CASSSHTGAGNTIYF.

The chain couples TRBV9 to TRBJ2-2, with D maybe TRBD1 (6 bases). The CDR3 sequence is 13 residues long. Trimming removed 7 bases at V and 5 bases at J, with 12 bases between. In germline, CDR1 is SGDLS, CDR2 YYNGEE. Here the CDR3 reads CASGQFATGELFF. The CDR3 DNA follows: TGTGCCAGCGGACAGTTCGCGACCGGGGAGCTGTTTTTT.

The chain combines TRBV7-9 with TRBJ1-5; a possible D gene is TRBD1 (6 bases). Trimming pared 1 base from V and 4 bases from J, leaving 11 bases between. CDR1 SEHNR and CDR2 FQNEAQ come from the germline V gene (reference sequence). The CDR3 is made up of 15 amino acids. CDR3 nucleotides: TGTGCCAGCAGCTTAGGGCGGCAGGGGAATCAGCCCCAGCATTTT. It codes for CASSLGRQGNQPQHF. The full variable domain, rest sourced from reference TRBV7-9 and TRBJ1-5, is DTGVSQNPRHKITKRGQNVTFRCDPISEHNRLYWYRQTLGQGPEFLTYFQNEAQLEKSRLLSDRFSAERPKGSFSTLEIQRTEQGDSAMYLCASSLGRQGNQPQHFGDGTRLSIL.

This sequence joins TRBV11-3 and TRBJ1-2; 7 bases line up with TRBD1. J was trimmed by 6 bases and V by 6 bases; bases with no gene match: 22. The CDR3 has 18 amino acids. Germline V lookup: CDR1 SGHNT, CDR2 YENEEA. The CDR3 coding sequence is TGTGCCAGCAGACCCTCGACAGGGTGGATAGGGGGTGAAAATGGCTACACCTTC. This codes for CASRPSTGWIGGENGYTF.